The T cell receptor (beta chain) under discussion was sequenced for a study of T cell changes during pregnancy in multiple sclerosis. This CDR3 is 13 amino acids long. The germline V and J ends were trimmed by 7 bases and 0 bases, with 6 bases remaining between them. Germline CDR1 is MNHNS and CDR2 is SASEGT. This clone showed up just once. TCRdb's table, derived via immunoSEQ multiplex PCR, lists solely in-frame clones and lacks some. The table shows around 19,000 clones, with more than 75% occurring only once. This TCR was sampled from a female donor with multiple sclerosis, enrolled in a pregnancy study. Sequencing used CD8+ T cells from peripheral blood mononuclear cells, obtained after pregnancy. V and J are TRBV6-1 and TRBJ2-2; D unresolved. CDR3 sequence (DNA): TGTGCCAGCAAGGCGGCGAACACCGGGGAGCTGTTTTTT. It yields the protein CASKAANTGELFF.